A selection of T cell receptor beta chains follows, all from one sample in a study of T-cell reconstitution after alpha-beta-depleted transplantation in children. TCRdb ran MiXCR on the PCR reads and lists one entry per CDR3 protein. The repertoire consists of 200,000 to 300,000 distinct CDR3 sequences, with approximately 24% occurring once and the leading ten covering 4.8%. The sample in question was PBMCs, mostly from graft donor cells, obtained 360 days after TCRalphabeta/CD19-depleted stem cell transplant. The receptors come from a female patient aged 2-15 years who had a stem cell transplant for congenital amegakaryocytic thrombocytopenia, so the T cells may come from the graft donor. Both conserved end residues are part of each CDR3. The order of the fields is D gene, clone size, V gene, J gene, CDR3 DNA, CDR3 protein. A D gene is named only where the DNA matches it firmly. Not all rows give a size; the values are once, few, many and, for expanded clones, a class.

>TRBD1|.|TRBV6-2/TRBV6-3|TRBJ2-3
TGTGCCAGCAGTCCCAGAGGGGGCTTGACAGATACGCAGTATTTT
CASSPRGGLTDTQYF
>TRBD1|few|TRBV20-1|TRBJ2-7
TGCAGTGCTAGATCAGGGGGAACCTACGAGCAGTACTTC
CSARSGGTYEQYF
>.|.|TRBV12-3/TRBV12-4|TRBJ2-1
TGTGCCAGCAGTTTAGCGCTAGTTGGCTATGAGCAGTTCTTC
CASSLALVGYEQFF
>.|few|TRBV25-1|TRBJ2-3
TGTGCCAGCACGGCGGGACCCACAGATACGCAGTATTTT
CASTAGPTDTQYF
>TRBD1|few|TRBV4-2|TRBJ1-2
TGTGCCAGCAGCCGACAGGGACAGCTATTCGATGGCTACACCTTC
CASSRQGQLFDGYTF
>.|.|TRBV11-2|TRBJ2-1
TGTGCCAGCAGCTTAGAAGGCTGGAATGAGCAGTTCTTC
CASSLEGWNEQFF
>TRBD1|.|TRBV20-1|TRBJ2-7
TGCAGTGCTAGCTCGGGACAGTGGATGGGTGAGCAGTACTTC
CSASSGQWMGEQYF
>.|.|TRBV19|TRBJ2-1
TGTGCCAGTAGTATCCAAAACCGGGTTCTTTCTATCAATGAGCAGTTCTTC
CASSIQNRVLSINEQFF
>.|few|TRBV7-8|TRBJ1-3
TGTGCCAGCAGCCGGCGGGACGGTAACTCTGGAAACACCATATATTTT
CASSRRDGNSGNTIYF
>.|.|TRBV24-1|TRBJ1-1
TGTGCCACCAGTGGCCCCGGTTCCATGAACACTGAAGCTTTCTTT
CATSGPGSMNTEAFF
>.|.|TRBV6-5|TRBJ2-5
TGTGCCAGCAGTTACAGGCGGCTAGCGAAAGAGACCCAGTACTTC
CASSYRRLAKETQYF
>TRBD2|.|TRBV20-1|TRBJ2-4
TGCAGTGCTAGTGACTCGGGACTAGCCTCAAACATTCAGTACTTC
CSASDSGLASNIQYF
>TRBD2|few|TRBV5-1|TRBJ2-5
TGCGCCAGCTTTAGCGGGGGAATAAAAGAGACCCAGTACTTC
CASFSGGIKETQYF
>.|many|TRBV24-1|TRBJ2-3
TGTGCCACCAGTGGACTAGTCTCAGATACGCAGTATTTT
CATSGLVSDTQYF
>TRBD2|.|TRBV19|TRBJ2-5
TGTGCCAGTAGTATGCCCGGGACTAGCGTCGGGGAGACCCAGTACTTC
CASSMPGTSVGETQYF
>TRBD1|.|TRBV15|TRBJ1-4
TGTGCCACCAGCAGAGGCGAGGGACAGGGAATTGAAAAACTGTTTTTT
CATSRGEGQGIEKLFF
>TRBD1|.|TRBV12-5|TRBJ2-2
TGTGCTAGTGGTTTGGTACAGGGGGCCGGGGAGCTGTTTTTT
CASGLVQGAGELFF
>.|.|TRBV21-1|TRBJ2-1
TGTGCCAGCAGCAAAGACAATGAGCAGTTCTTC
CASSKDNEQFF
>TRBD1|.|TRBV24-1|TRBJ2-7
TGTGCCACCAGTGATTTATCCGGGACAGCGGACTACGAGCAGTACTTC
CATSDLSGTADYEQYF
>TRBD2|.|TRBV20-1|TRBJ2-3
TGCAGTGCTCCTAGACTAGCGGGGGACAAAGATACGCAGTATTTT
CSAPRLAGDKDTQYF
>.|few|TRBV5-6|TRBJ1-1
TGTGCCAGCAGCTTGGGTTCTGGTCGTCTGAACACTGAAGCTTTCTTT
CASSLGSGRLNTEAFF
>.|.|TRBV5-6|TRBJ2-1
TGTGCCAGCAGCTTAGTGAGGGACATCCACAATGAGCAGTTCTTC
CASSLVRDIHNEQFF
>.|.|TRBV29-1|TRBJ2-5
TGCAGCGTTGTGTGGGGCTACCAAGAGACCCAGTACTTC
CSVVWGYQETQYF
>.|.|TRBV29-1|TRBJ2-7
TGCAGCGTAAACCGGGACTACGAGCAGTACTTC
CSVNRDYEQYF
>.|.|TRBV20-1|TRBJ2-3
TGCAGTGCTCGACCACGAGCGGGCACAGATACGCAGTATTTT
CSARPRAGTDTQYF
>TRBD2|many|TRBV28|TRBJ2-3
TGTGCCAGTAAGAAGCGGGGGGGCCCAGATACGCAGTATTTT
CASKKRGGPDTQYF
>.|many|TRBV10-3|TRBJ2-7
TGTGCCATCAGTGGGAGGGACGAGCGGAGCTCCTACGAGCAGTACTTC
CAISGRDERSSYEQYF
>TRBD2|.|TRBV18|TRBJ2-1
TGTGCCAGCTCACTCTTTAGCGGGGGTACCCGCAATGAGCAGTTCTTC
CASSLFSGGTRNEQFF
>.|.|TRBV18|TRBJ2-1
TGTGCCAGCTCACCACTTGGCCGTCGCTACAATGAGCAGTTCTTC
CASSPLGRRYNEQFF
>TRBD1|.|TRBV4-1|TRBJ2-7
TGCGCCAGCAGCCCGGGACAGGGCCCATCCTACGAGCAGTACTTC
CASSPGQGPSYEQYF
>.|many|TRBV2|TRBJ2-3
TGTGCCAGCAGGCGAAGGGGGAGCTCAGATACGCAGTATTTT
CASRRRGSSDTQYF
>.|.|TRBV3-1|TRBJ2-7
TGTGCCAGCAGCCAAACTATGGCCTACGAGCAGTACTTC
CASSQTMAYEQYF
>TRBD2|.|TRBV28|TRBJ2-1
TGTGCCAGCAGTCCTCCCCGGCGGTCTAGCGGGAGTAACCGTGAGCAGTTCTTC
CASSPPRRSSGSNREQFF
>TRBD1|.|TRBV19|TRBJ1-2
TGTGCCACCTTAAGGGGCCCCGGGACAGCTTCCCTCTATGGCTACACCTTC
CATLRGPGTASLYGYTF
>TRBD2|.|TRBV24-1|TRBJ2-3
TGTGCCACCAGTGATTTGGCGGGACTAGGCACAGATACGCAGTATTTT
CATSDLAGLGTDTQYF
>.|few|TRBV5-1|TRBJ2-7
TGCGCCAGCAGCCTCGCAGGGGCCCTCCACTACGAGCAGTACTTC
CASSLAGALHYEQYF
>.|.|TRBV12-3/TRBV12-4|TRBJ1-2
TGTGCCAGCAGTTTCGCCACTTGGTCAAATGGCTACACCTTC
CASSFATWSNGYTF
>.|once|TRBV6-2/TRBV6-3|TRBJ2-7
TGTGCCAGCACTGGACCACCCTACGAGCAGTACTTC
CASTGPPYEQYF
>.|many|TRBV7-8|TRBJ1-5
TGTGCCAGCAGCACAGGGTCCTCGCCATATCAGCCCCAGCATTTT
CASSTGSSPYQPQHF
>TRBD1|.|TRBV20-1|TRBJ2-5
TGCAGTGGACAGGGACGTCAAGAGACCCAGTACTTC
CSGQGRQETQYF
>.|many|TRBV21-1|TRBJ2-1
TGTGCCAGCAGCAAAGCGCTAATGGGACTAGGCCCCTACAATGAGCAGTTCTTC
CASSKALMGLGPYNEQFF
>TRBD1|.|TRBV10-1|TRBJ2-7
TGCGCCAGCAGTGAGTCCGGAGCAGGGGGTTTCGAGCAGTACTTC
CASSESGAGGFEQYF
>TRBD1|many|TRBV5-1|TRBJ2-3
TGCGCCAGCAGCCCGTTGGGACAGTGGCAAGGTTCGGATACGCAGTATTTT
CASSPLGQWQGSDTQYF
>TRBD2|few|TRBV14|TRBJ2-1
TGTGCCAGCAGCCAACGATCGCCGAAAGCGGGAGGGGGCAATGAGCAGTTCTTC
CASSQRSPKAGGGNEQFF
>TRBD2|.|TRBV20-1|TRBJ2-7
TGCAGTGCTAGAGATCCGCGACTAGCTAAATACGAGCAGTACTTC
CSARDPRLAKYEQYF
>.|.|TRBV7-2|TRBJ2-5
TGTGCCAGCAGCCCCGGGGTCTTCCGAGAAGAGACCCAGTACTTC
CASSPGVFREETQYF